These 20 T cell receptor beta chains share one sample of origin, sequenced in a study of glioma-infiltrating T cells after dendritic cell vaccination. The repertoire was sequenced with immunoSEQ multiplex PCR; TCRdb's copy has only in-frame clones and lacks some. The profile shows some 100,000 clones, about 79% of them singletons. The sequences come from blood, collected before dendritic cell vaccination. The receptor set was obtained from a human donor with glioblastoma.

This clone came up a few times. The CDR3 DNA reads as TGTGCCAGCAGCCCCAGACCGGGACAGACTCCTGCTACCTTC. Translating it yields CASSPRPGQTPATF. V gene TRBV7-3 combines with J gene TRBJ1-2, with TRBD1 matching 7 bases. V shed 5 bases and J 14 bases; nucleotides not matched to a gene: 17. Germline V gene data show CDR1 as SGHTA and CDR2 as FQGTGA. CDR3 length: 14 amino acids.

This clone was seen a few times. The rearrangement links TRBV4-1 to TRBJ2-5; D gene unclear. Germline lookup yields CDR1 MGHRA and CDR2 YSYEKL. Trimming removed 1 base from V and 5 bases from J, with 20 bases in between. The CDR3 loop spans 17 amino acids. CDR3 bases: TGCGCCAGCAGCCAAGGGGTCGTCAGCCTTGCAGCGGAGACCCAGTACTTC. It codes for CASSQGVVSLAAETQYF.

This clone was recorded a few times. The rearrangement uses TRBV19 and TRBJ2-3, with 14 bases identical to TRBD2. V shed 3 bases and J 4 bases; nucleotides not matched to a gene: 3. The CDR3 totals 16 residues. From germline, CDR1 is LNHDA and CDR2 SQIVND (reference sequence). The CDR3 loop reads CASSILTSGGADTQYF. The DNA for the CDR3 is TGTGCCAGTAGTATTCTGACTAGCGGGGGGGCAGATACGCAGTATTTT.

The chain employs TRBV6-1 and TRBJ1-4, with a tentative D call TRBD1 (6 bases). With 6 bases removed from V and 6 bases from J, the gap between germline ends came to 11 bases. The CDR3 sequence is 13 residues long. Germline V CDR1 and CDR2: MNHNS, SASEGT. CDR3 protein: CASRRGFDEKLFF. As DNA, the CDR3 is TGTGCCAGCAGGAGGGGGTTCGATGAAAAACTGTTTTTT.

V gene TRBV18 combines with J gene TRBJ2-2; 9 nucleotides agree with TRBD1. The V and J ends lost 2 bases and 7 bases, in that order; junction bases with no gene match: 14. The CDR3 runs to 18 residues. From germline, CDR1 is KGHSH and CDR2 LQKENI. The CDR3 is CASSPYAQGTGSIGELFF. CDR3 nucleotides: TGTGCCAGCTCACCATACGCCCAAGGGACAGGGAGCATCGGGGAGCTGTTTTTT. The whole variable domain, filled in from reference TRBV18 and TRBJ2-2, reads NAGVMQNPRHLVRRRGQEARLRCSPMKGHSHVYWYRQLPEEGLKFMVYLQKENIIDESGMPKERFSAEFPKEGPSILRIQQVVRGDSAAYFCASSPYAQGTGSIGELFFGEGSRLTVL.

The chain recombines TRBV19 with TRBJ1-2; 8 bases agree with TRBD1. The CDR3 is 16 amino acids. After removal of 4 bases from V and 8 bases from J, the junction contained 15 bases not matched to a gene. Germline values: CDR1 LNHDA, CDR2 SQIVND (reference sequence). CDR3 protein: CASSTRGRRTGRGYTF. The DNA for the CDR3 is TGTGCCAGTAGTACGAGAGGCCGCCGGACAGGGCGCGGCTACACCTTC.

V is TRBV6-1 and J is TRBJ2-7; D gene uncertain. From germline, CDR1 is MNHNS and CDR2 SASEGT. CDR3 size: 15 residues. V was cut by 8 bases and J by 2 bases, with 19 bases left in between. CDR3 sequence (DNA): TGTGCCAGCGAAAACACCGGGTCGCCGACCTACGAGCAGTACTTC. This encodes CASENTGSPTYEQYF.

The genes are TRBV7-9 and TRBJ1-5, with TRBD1 matching over 7 bases. CDR1 and CDR2 from the germline V gene are SEHNR and FQNEAQ (reference sequence). J gave up 4 bases and V 6 bases, and 3 bases lay outside the gene matches. The CDR3 consists of 13 residues. CDR3 amino acids: CASSGTANQPQHF. The CDR3 DNA follows: TGTGCCAGCAGTGGGACAGCAAATCAGCCCCAGCATTTT.

This clone has just one count. J is TRBJ2-7 and V is TRBV27; TRBD1 aligns across 7 bases. J lost 6 bases, V lost 6 bases, and 8 bases had no gene match. The germline V gene has CDR1 MNHEY and CDR2 SMNVEV (reference sequence). There are 13 residues in the CDR3. The CDR3 loop is CASRGQSSSEQYF. The CDR3 DNA sequence: TGTGCCAGCAGGGGACAGTCCTCTTCCGAGCAGTACTTC.

This clone was detected only a few times. V usage is TRBV7-9 and J usage is TRBJ2-1, with D unresolved. CDR1 is SEHNR, CDR2 FQNEAQ, per germline (reference sequence). This CDR3 is 11 amino acids long. The V gene lost 5 bases and the J gene lost 9 bases, with 8 bases spanning the gap. CDR3 protein: CASSPRVEQFF. CDR3 bases: TGTGCCAGCAGCCCCCGGGTTGAGCAGTTCTTC.

The chain combines TRBV20-1 with TRBJ2-5; no definite D call. Germline CDR1 is DFQATT and CDR2 is SNEGSKA (reference sequence). Trimming took 3 bases from V and 4 from J, leaving 3 bases between them. CDR3 length equals 10 residues. CDR3 in DNA: TGCAGTGCTAGTATAGAGACCCAGTACTTC. Amino acids: CSASIETQYF.

This clone was picked up a small number of times. The chain links TRBV6-1 to TRBJ2-5; 7 bases line up with TRBD1. This CDR3 has 15 residues. CDR1 is MNHNS and CDR2 is SASEGT in the germline V gene. The V gene end was trimmed by 8 bases and the J gene end by 7 bases; junction bases not matched to a gene: 16. CDR3 DNA sequence: TGTGCCAGCCGCGGACAGGCGGATGGCGTGTGGACCCAGTACTTC. This gives the protein CASRGQADGVWTQYF.

For this clone: This CDR3 is also generated by other DNA sequences in the sample. This chain connects TRBV7-8 to TRBJ1-2; the D is unclear. The CDR3 has 12 amino acids. V was clipped by 1 base and J by 8 bases, with 8 bases between them. Germline values: CDR1 SGHVS, CDR2 FQNEAQ. CDR3 bases: TGTGCCAGCAGCTTAGTGGGAGACGGCTACACCTTC. It specifies CASSLVGDGYTF. Looking up the rest from reference TRBV7-8 and TRBJ1-2 gives the full variable domain: GAGVSQSPRYKVAKRGQDVALRCDPISGHVSLFWYQQALGQGPEFLTYFQNEAQLDKSGLPSDRFFAERPEGSVSTLKIQRTQQEDSAVYLCASSLVGDGYTFGSGTRLTVV.

V is TRBV15 and J is TRBJ2-7, with 7 positions matching TRBD1. The CDR3 contains 13 residues. The V segment lost 4 bases and the J segment 2 bases; nucleotides outside the gene matches: 2. Looked up from germline, CDR1 is LNHNV and CDR2 is YYDKDF (reference sequence). The CDR3 reads CATSTGQTYEQYF. The CDR3 DNA follows: TGTGCCACCAGCACGGGACAGACCTACGAGCAGTACTTC.

This clone was seen a handful of times. The rearrangement links TRBV28 to TRBJ2-2; 10 bases line up with TRBD2. The trim removed 4 bases at V and 8 bases at J, leaving 13 bases unmatched. Germline CDR1 MDHEN, CDR2 SYDVKM. This CDR3 is built from 17 residues. CDR3 protein: CASSSLRLAGLQGELFF. The DNA for the CDR3 is TGTGCCAGCAGTTCCCTACGACTAGCGGGTCTTCAGGGGGAGCTGTTTTTT.

The genes are TRBV5-1 and TRBJ2-1; TRBD2 agrees at 14 bases. The trim removed 4 bases at V and 9 bases at J, leaving 12 bases unmatched. The CDR3 length is 17 residues. Per germline, CDR1 SGHRS and CDR2 YFSETQ. CDR3 bases: TGCGCCAGCAGCCTCGGGACTAGCGGGAGCTGGTGGGTTGAGCAGTTCTTC. Translating it yields CASSLGTSGSWWVEQFF.

The chain joins TRBV5-5 to TRBJ2-3, with TRBD2 matching 14 bases. Germline-derived CDR1 and CDR2 are SGHKS and YYEKEE (reference sequence). J was trimmed by 8 bases and V by 5 bases; bases with no gene match: 10. This CDR3 region has 16 residues. DNA of the CDR3: TGTGCCAGCAGTCCCGGGACTAGCGGGAGTGTTAGTACGCAGTATTTT. Residues: CASSPGTSGSVSTQYF.

This clone was counted a single time. The V and J genes are TRBV28 and TRBJ1-2, with 8 bases lining up with TRBD1. The junction had 14 bases not matched to a gene; V was cut back by 6 bases and J by 8 bases. CDR1 is MDHEN and CDR2 is SYDVKM in the germline V gene. The CDR3 length is 15 residues. The CDR3, as DNA: TGTGCCAGCAGACCACAGACAGGGGCTAGCGGCGGCTACACCTTC. Amino acid sequence: CASRPQTGASGGYTF.

The chain links TRBV29-1 to TRBJ1-5; D ambiguous. Trimming took 4 bases from V and 6 from J, leaving 13 bases between them. Germline loops: CDR1 SQVTM, CDR2 ANQGSEA. The CDR3 contains 13 residues. The CDR3 bases are TGCAGCGTTGCACCCCTTGGCGGTCAGCCCCAGCATTTT. Protein sequence: CSVAPLGGQPQHF.

V and J are TRBV9 and TRBJ2-7, with 10 bases aligning to TRBD2. Germline V gene data show CDR1 as SGDLS and CDR2 as YYNGEE. With 0 bases clipped from V and 3 bases from J, the junction kept 3 bases outside the gene matches. This CDR3 comprises 15 residues. The CDR3 is CASSVGASGSYEQYF. CDR3 sequence (DNA): TGTGCCAGCAGCGTAGGGGCTAGCGGGAGCTACGAGCAGTACTTC. The complete variable domain, with remaining parts taken from reference TRBV9 and TRBJ2-7, reads DSGVTQTPKHLITATGQRVTLRCSPRSGDLSVYWYQQSLDQGLQFLIQYYNGEERAKGNILERFSAQQFPDLHSELNLSSLELGDSALYFCASSVGASGSYEQYFGPGTRLTVT.